This note documents a single T cell receptor (beta chain) sequence. Trimming stripped 5 bases from V and 0 bases from J, with 17 bases between. Germline V gene sequence: CDR1 SNHLY, CDR2 FYNNEI. The CDR3 has 16 amino acids. These data originate in a study of patients and donors after allogeneic stem cell transplantation. One entry per CDR3 protein, called by TCRdb with MiXCR from the RT-PCR reads. The sample holds about 960,000 distinct CDR3 sequences, over 15% seen once. The sequence was collected from a human donor who was either an allogeneic HSCT recipient or a stem cell or donor lymphocyte infusion donor (not recorded which). It is not recorded whose cells these are; they may come from a transplant donor. Sample: blood, either unsorted or a sorted T cell fraction (not recorded which). V gene TRBV2 combines with J gene TRBJ2-7; D possibly corresponds to TRBD1 (5 bases). The DNA for the CDR3 is TGTGCCAGCAGTCCTCTTTGGGGCACATCCTCCTACGAGCAGTACTTC. It specifies CASSPLWGTSSYEQYF.